This T cell receptor beta chain was found in a study of CD8 T cells in ankylosing spondylitis. The germline V and J ends were trimmed by 6 bases and 3 bases, with 21 bases remaining between them. Germline CDR1 SQVTM, CDR2 ANQGSEA. The CDR3 totals 15 residues. TCRdb re-called the 5' RACE reads with MiXCR, one entry per CDR3 protein. Of fewer than 200,000 distinct CDR3 sequences in the sample, around 19% were seen once. General observations from the study: Ankylosing spondylitis blood seemed to carry a telltale TCR beta motif made of eight or nine highly homologous variants.

With respect to this clonotype: Its target is not known.

The V and J genes are TRBV29-1 and TRBJ2-7; TRBD2 might be the D (6 bases). Sequencing input: blood, either unsorted or a sorted T cell fraction (not recorded which). The source is a male donor with ankylosing spondylitis or in good health (not recorded which). The CDR3 is CSVFLSGEVLYEQYF. The CDR3 DNA sequence: TGCAGCGTCTTTTTGTCGGGGGAGGTCCTCTACGAGCAGTACTTC.